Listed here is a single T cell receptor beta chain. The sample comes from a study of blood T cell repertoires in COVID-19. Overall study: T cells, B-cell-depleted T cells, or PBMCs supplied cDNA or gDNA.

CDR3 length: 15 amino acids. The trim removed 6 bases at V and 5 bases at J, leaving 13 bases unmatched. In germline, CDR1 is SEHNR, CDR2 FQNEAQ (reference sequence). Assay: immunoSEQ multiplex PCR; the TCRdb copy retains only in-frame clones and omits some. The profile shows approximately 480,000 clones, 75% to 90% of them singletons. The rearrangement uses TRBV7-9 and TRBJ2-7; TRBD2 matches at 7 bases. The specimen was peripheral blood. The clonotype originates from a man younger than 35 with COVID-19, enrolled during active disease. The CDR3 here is CASRQAGLAVHEQYF. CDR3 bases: TGTGCCAGCAGACAAGCGGGACTGGCCGTCCACGAGCAGTACTTC. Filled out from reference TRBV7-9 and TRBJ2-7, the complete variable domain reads DTGVSQNPRHKITKRGQNVTFRCDPISEHNRLYWYRQTLGQGPEFLTYFQNEAQLEKSRLLSDRFSAERPKGSFSTLEIQRTEQGDSAMYLCASRQAGLAVHEQYFGPGTRLTVT.